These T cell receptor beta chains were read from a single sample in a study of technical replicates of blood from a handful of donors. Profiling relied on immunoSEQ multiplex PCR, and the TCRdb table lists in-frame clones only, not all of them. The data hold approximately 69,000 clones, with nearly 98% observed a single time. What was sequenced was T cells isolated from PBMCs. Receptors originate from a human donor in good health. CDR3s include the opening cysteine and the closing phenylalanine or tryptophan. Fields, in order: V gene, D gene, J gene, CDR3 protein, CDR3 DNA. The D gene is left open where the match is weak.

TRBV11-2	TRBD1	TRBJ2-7	CASSSYRDRGNEQYF	TGTGCCAGCAGCTCCTATCGGGACAGGGGGAACGAGCAGTACTTC
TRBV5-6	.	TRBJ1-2	CASSADFHGYTF	TGTGCCAGCAGCGCGGACTTTCATGGCTACACCTTC
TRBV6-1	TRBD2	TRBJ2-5	CASSEADGTSGRRETQYF	TGTGCCAGCAGTGAAGCGGACGGGACTAGCGGGAGACGAGAGACCCAGTACTTC
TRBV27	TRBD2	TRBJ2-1	CASSLNGLAGGYEQFF	TGTGCCAGCAGTTTAAACGGACTAGCGGGAGGGTACGAGCAGTTCTTC
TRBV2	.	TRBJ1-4	CASSEGRRVREKLFF	TGTGCCAGCAGTGAGGGTCGGAGGGTTAGGGAAAAACTGTTTTTT
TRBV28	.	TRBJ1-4	CASSLGGAGEKLFF	TGTGCCAGCAGTTTAGGGGGGGCTGGGGAAAAACTGTTTTTT
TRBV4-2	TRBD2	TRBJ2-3	CASSQERETSRGGQYF	TGTGCCAGCAGCCAAGAGAGAGAGACGTCCCGGGGGGGGCAGTATTTT
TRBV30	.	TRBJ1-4	CATSPTEDEKLFF	TGTGCCACCTCCCCGACAGAAGATGAAAAACTGTTTTTT
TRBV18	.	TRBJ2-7	CASSPGPGSYEQYF	TGTGCCAGCTCACCCGGCCCAGGGTCCTACGAGCAGTACTTC
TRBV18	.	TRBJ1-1	CASSTVGGTNTEAFF	TGTGCCAGCTCTACTGTGGGGGGGACGAACACTGAAGCTTTCTTT
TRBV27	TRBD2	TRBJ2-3	CASSPRTSRHTQYF	TGTGCCAGCAGTCCTCGGACTAGCAGGCATACGCAGTATTTT